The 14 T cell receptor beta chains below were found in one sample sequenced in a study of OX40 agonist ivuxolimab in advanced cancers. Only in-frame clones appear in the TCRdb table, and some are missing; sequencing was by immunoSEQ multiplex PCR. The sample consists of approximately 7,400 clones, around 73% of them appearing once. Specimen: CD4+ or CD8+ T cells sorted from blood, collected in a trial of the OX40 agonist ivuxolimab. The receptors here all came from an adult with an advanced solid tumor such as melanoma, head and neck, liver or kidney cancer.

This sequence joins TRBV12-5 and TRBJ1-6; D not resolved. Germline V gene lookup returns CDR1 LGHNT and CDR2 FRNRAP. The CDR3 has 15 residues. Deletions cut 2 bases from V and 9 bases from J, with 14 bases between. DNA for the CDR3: TGTGCTAGTGGTTTGCCAGGTCCCGGGAGTTCACCCCTCCACTTT. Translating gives CASGLPGPGSSPLHF.

The CDR3 nucleotides are TGTGCCAGCAGTGAAGGAAGGGGAAGCAATCAGCCCCAGCATTTT. This translates into CASSEGRGSNQPQHF. The genes are TRBV2 and TRBJ1-5; tentatively, D is TRBD1 (5 bases). The CDR3 runs 15 residues. Germline V CDR1 and CDR2: SNHLY, FYNNEI. Trimming left V 1 base short and J 1 base short, with 8 bases between. Filled out from reference TRBV2 and TRBJ1-5, the complete variable domain reads EPEVTQTPSHQVTQMGQEVILRCVPISNHLYFYWYRQILGQKVEFLVSFYNNEISEKSEIFDDQFSVERPDGSNFTLKIRSTKLEDSAMYFCASSEGRGSNQPQHFGDGTRLSIL.

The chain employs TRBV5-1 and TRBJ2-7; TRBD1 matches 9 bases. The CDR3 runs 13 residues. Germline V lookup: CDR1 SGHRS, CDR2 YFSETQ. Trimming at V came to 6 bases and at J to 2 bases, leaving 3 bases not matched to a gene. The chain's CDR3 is CASTGQGTYEQYF. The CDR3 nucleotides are TGCGCCAGCACGGGACAGGGCACCTACGAGCAGTACTTC.

The CDR3 DNA reads as TGCGCCAGCATGAATTCCTACAATGAGCAGTTCTTC. Translating gives CASMNSYNEQFF. The chain combines TRBV5-1 with TRBJ2-1; the D is unclear. This CDR3 has 12 amino acids. Per germline, CDR1 SGHRS and CDR2 YFSETQ. V shed 6 bases and J shed 1 base, with 5 bases lying between them.

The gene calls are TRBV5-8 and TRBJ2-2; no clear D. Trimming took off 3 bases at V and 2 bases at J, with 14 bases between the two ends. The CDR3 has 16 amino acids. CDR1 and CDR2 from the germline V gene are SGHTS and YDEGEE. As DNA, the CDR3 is TGTGCCAGCAGCTCTACAGAGCTTCTCAACACCGGGGAGCTGTTTTTT. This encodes CASSSTELLNTGELFF.

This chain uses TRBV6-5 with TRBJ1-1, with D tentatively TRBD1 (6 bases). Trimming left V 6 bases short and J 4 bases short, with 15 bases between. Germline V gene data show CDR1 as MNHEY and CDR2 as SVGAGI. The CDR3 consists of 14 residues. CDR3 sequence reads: CASRETGLGTEAFF. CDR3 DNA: TGTGCCAGCAGGGAGACAGGTTTGGGCACTGAAGCTTTCTTT.

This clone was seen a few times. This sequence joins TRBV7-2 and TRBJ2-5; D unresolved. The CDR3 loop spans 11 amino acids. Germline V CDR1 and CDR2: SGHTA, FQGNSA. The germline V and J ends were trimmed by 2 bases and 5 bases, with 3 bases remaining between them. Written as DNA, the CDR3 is TGTGCCAGCAGCTTAAAGGAGACCCAGTACTTC. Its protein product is CASSLKETQYF.

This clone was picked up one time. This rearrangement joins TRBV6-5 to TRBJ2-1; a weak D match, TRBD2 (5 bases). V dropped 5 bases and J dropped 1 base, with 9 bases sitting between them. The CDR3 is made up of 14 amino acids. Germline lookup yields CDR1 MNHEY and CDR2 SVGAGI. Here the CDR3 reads CASSRRESYNEQFF. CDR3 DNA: TGTGCCAGCAGTCGTCGGGAATCCTACAATGAGCAGTTCTTC.

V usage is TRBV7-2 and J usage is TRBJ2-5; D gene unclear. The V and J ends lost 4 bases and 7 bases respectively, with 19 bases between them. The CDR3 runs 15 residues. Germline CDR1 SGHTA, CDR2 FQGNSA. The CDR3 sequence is CASSSSGPGKGTQYF. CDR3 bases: TGTGCCAGCAGCTCCTCTGGACCGGGCAAGGGGACCCAGTACTTC.

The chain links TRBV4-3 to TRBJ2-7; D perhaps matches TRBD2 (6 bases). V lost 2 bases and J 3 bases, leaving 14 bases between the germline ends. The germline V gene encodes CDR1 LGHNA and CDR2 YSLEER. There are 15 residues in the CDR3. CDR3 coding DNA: TGCGCCAGCAGCCAACGTACCCTTAGCGGCTACGAGCAGTACTTC. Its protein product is CASSQRTLSGYEQYF.

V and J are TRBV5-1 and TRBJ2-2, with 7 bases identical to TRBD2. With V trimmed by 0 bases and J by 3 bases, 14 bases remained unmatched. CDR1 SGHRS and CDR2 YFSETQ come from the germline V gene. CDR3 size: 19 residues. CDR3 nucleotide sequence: TGCGCCAGCAGCTTGGGGATTTGGACTAGATGTTTGCACACCGGGGAGCTGTTTTTT. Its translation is CASSLGIWTRCLHTGELFF.

This CDR3 is CASNLPHYGYTF. In nucleotides, the CDR3 is TGTGCCAGCAACCTCCCGCACTATGGCTACACCTTC. V gene TRBV11-2 combines with J gene TRBJ1-2; D is unclear. Germline CDR1 and CDR2: SGHAT and FQNNGV. V was shortened by 7 bases and J by 3 bases, with 9 bases between the two germline ends. This CDR3 comprises 12 residues.

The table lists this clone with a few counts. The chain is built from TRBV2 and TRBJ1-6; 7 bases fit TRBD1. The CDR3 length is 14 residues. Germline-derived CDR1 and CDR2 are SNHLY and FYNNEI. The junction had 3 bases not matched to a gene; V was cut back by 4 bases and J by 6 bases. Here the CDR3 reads CASSGNRGNSPLHF. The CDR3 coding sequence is TGTGCCAGCAGTGGTAACAGGGGTAATTCACCCCTCCACTTT.

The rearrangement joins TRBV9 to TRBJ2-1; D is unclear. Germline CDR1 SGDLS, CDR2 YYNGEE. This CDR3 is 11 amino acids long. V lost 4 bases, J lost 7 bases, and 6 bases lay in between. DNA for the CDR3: TGTGCCAGCAGCCAAAGGAATGAGCAGTTCTTC. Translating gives CASSQRNEQFF.